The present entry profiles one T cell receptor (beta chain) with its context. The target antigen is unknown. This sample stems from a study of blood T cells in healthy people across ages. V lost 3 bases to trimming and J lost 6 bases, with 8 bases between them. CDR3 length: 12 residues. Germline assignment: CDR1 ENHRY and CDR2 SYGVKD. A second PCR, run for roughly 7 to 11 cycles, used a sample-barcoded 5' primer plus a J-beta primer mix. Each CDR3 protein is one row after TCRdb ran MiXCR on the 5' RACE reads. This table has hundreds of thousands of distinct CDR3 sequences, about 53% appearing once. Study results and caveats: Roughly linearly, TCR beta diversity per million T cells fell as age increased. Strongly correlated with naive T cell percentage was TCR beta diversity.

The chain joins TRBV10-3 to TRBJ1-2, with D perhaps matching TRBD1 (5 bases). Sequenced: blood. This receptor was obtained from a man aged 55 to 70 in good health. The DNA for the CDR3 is TGTGCCATCAGTGACAGGGAGCATGGCTACACCTTC. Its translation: CAISDREHGYTF.